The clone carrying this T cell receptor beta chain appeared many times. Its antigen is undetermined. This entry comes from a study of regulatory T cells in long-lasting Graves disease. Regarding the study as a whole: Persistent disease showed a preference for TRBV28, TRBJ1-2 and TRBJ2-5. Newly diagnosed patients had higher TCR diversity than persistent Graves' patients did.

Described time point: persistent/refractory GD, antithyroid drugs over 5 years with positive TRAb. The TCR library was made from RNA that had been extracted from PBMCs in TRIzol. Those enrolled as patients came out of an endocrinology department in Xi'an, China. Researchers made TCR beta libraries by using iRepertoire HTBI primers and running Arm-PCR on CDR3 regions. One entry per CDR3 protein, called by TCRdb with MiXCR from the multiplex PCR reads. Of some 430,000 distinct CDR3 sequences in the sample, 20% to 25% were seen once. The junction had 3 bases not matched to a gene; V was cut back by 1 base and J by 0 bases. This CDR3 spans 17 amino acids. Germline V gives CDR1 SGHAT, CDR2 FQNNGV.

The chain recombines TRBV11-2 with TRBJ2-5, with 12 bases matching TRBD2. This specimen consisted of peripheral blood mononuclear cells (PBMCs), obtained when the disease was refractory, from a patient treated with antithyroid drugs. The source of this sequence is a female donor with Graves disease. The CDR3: CASSLGASGGDQETQYF. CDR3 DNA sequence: TGTGCCAGCAGCTTAGGGGCTAGCGGGGGGGACCAAGAGACCCAGTACTTC.